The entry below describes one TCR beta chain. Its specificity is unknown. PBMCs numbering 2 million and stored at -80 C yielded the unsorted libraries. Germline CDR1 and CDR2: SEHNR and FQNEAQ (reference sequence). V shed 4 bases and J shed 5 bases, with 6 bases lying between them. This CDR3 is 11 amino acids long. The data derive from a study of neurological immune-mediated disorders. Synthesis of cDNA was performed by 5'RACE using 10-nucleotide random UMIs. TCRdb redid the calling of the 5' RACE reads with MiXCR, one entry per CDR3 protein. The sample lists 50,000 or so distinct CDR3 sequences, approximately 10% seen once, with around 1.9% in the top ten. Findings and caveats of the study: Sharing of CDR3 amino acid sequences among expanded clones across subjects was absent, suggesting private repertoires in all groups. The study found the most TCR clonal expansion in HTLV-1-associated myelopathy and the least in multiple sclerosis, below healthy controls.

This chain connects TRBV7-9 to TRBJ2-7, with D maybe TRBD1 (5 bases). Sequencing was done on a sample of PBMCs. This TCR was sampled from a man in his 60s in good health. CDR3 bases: TGTGCCAGCAGCTGGGGCCACGAGCAGTACTTC. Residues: CASSWGHEQYF.